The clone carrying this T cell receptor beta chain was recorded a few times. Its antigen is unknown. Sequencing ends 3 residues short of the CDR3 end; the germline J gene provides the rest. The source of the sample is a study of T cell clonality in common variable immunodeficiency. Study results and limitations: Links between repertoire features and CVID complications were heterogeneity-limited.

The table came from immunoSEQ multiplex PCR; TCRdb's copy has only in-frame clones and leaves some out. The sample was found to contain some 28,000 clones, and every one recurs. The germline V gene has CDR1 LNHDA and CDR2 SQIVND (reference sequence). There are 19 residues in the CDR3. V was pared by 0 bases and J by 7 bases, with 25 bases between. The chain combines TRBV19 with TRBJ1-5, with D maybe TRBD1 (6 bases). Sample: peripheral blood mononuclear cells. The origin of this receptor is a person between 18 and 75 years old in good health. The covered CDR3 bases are TGTGCCAGTAGTATAGATCTATTCAGGGGAGCGCCTCGAGGGCAGCCC. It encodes CASSIDLFRGAPRGQP. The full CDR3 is CASSIDLFRGAPRGQPQHF. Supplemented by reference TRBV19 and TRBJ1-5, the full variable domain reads DGGITQSPKYLFRKEGQNVTLSCEQNLNHDAMYWYRQDPGQGLRLIYYSQIVNDFQKGDIAEGYSVSREKKESFPLTVTSAQKNPTAFYLCASSIDLFRGAPRGQPQHFGDGTRLSIL.